The TCR beta chain under discussion was sequenced for a study of blood T cell repertoires in COVID-19 (dated by TCRdb to the early 2020s). Regarding the complete study: The collaborator samples originated in the United States, Italy and Spain and spanned the acute and convalescent phases of COVID-19. The prospective study material was composed of cDNA or gDNA derived from T cells, B-cell-depleted T cells, or PBMCs. Deeply sampled blood TCRbeta repertoires from subjects exposed to, actively infected with, or recovered from COVID-19 were included in the dataset. The repertoires were made available in a free public database intended to serve as a resource for research on the immune response to SARS-CoV-2. Samples came from the ongoing ImmuneRACE study (first 160 participants) plus 1,254 subjects from 6 global collaborators. Sample metadata almost always included a de-identified subject ID, COVID-19 status, age in years and sex. Where available, HLA class I and class II types were obtained from metadata supplied by the sample provider rather than from assay-based typing.

The immunoSEQ Assay, a bias-controlled multiplex PCR, was used to amplify TCRbeta CDR3 regions from genomic DNA. Concerning the study's data processing: Nucleated cell counts per sample were estimated from amplification of reference gene primers within the assay. To quantify the absolute abundance of each unique TCRbeta CDR3 rearrangement, sequence reads were collapsed and filtered. Productive Simpson clonality was computed per sample as the square root of Simpson's diversity index over productive rearrangements. TCRdb provides this immuneACCESS table in a form limited to in-frame rearrangements. Some clones are lacking; in checked studies, under half of them reflect an unresolved V gene, and why the rest are absent is not known. The DNA was the basis for D and trimming; V, J and clone size are from that table. Counted in this sample were 90,000 to 150,000 clones; 87% of them appeared once. The biggest ten clones account for 7.7% of the sample.

Summary of the overall study and its limitations: The amount of clinical and demographic metadata varied by source and participant and was provided uncurated.

The CDR3 sequence holds 10 residues, the cysteine and phenylalanine included. Only CDR3 DNA is held: 30 bases, read in frame from base 1. The germline V gene supplies CDR1 MNHEY and CDR2 SVGAGI. V is cut by 11 bases and J by 8 bases, and the space between the germline ends is 10 bases. Only one count was recorded for this clone. Its target antigen remains unknown. Base qualities are not recorded, but no much larger clone differs from it by a single base. The collaborating institutions used their own protocols to collect whole blood in K2EDTA tubes. For TCRbeta analysis, collaborators shipped samples as frozen whole blood, isolated PBMCs, or DNA extracted from either of those sample types.

The sequence was obtained from a human donor in a cohort sampled during active COVID-19. The sample comprised peripheral blood. This receptor chain uses TRBV6-5 and TRBJ2-1; no D gene call is confident. The sequence in DNA is TGTGCCCCAACTCCCGATGAGCAGTTCTTC. It translates as CAPTPDEQFF.